This entry lists 19 T cell receptor beta chains sequenced from one sample in a study of radiotherapy plus CTLA-4 blockade in lung cancer. The data were produced by immunoSEQ multiplex PCR, yet TCRdb's version contains in-frame clones alone and is incomplete. The sample consists of some 51,000 clones, roughly 77% of them appearing once. This sample comprised peripheral blood, obtained from a patient treated with radiotherapy plus ipilimumab. Receptors originate from a human donor with non-small cell lung cancer who had a complete response to radiotherapy plus ipilimumab.

J is TRBJ2-1 and V is TRBV27; 10 nucleotides line up with TRBD1. Trimming cost V 3 bases and J 2 bases; bases outside gene matches: 4. This CDR3 spans 16 amino acids. Germline-derived CDR1 and CDR2 are MNHEY and SMNVEV (reference sequence). CDR3 loop: CASSFRGTGAYNEQFF. The CDR3 region has the DNA TGTGCCAGCAGTTTCCGCGGGACAGGGGCCTACAATGAGCAGTTCTTC.

This clone turned up a few times. The rearrangement uses TRBV5-4 and TRBJ1-1; 9 bases match TRBD1. Germline values: CDR1 SGHNT, CDR2 YYREEE (reference sequence). The CDR3 is 15 residues long. J gave up 4 bases and V 3 bases, and 7 bases lay outside the gene matches. The CDR3 DNA is TGTGCCAGCAGCTCTCCGAAGACAGGGGGCACTGAAGCTTTCTTT. Translating it yields CASSSPKTGGTEAFF.

The chain joins TRBV29-1 to TRBJ2-2; the match to TRBD1 covers 9 bases. Germline V gene sequence: CDR1 SQVTM, CDR2 ANQGSEA. The CDR3 runs to 15 residues. V lost 7 bases, J lost 1 base, and 7 bases stayed unmatched. The CDR3 region is CSATGGFLNTGELFF. CDR3 nucleotide sequence: TGCAGCGCTACAGGGGGCTTTTTGAACACCGGGGAGCTGTTTTTT.

V is TRBV6-5 and J is TRBJ1-2; 7 positions match TRBD1. Germline lookup yields CDR1 MNHEY and CDR2 SVGAGI. Germline trimming cut 5 bases from V and 7 bases from J; bases unmatched to any gene: 10. This CDR3 spans 14 amino acids. The CDR3 DNA sequence: TGTGCCAGCAGTGAATCGGACAGGATCCTTGGCTACACCTTC. It specifies CASSESDRILGYTF.

The rearrangement joins TRBV6-5 to TRBJ1-3; D may be TRBD1 (5 bases). This CDR3 is built from 16 residues. Trimming took 2 bases from V and 8 from J, leaving 19 bases between them. The germline gives CDR1 MNHEY, CDR2 SVGAGI. The CDR3: CASSYPGTQGGDTIYF. The DNA of the CDR3 is TGTGCCAGCAGTTACCCCGGGACCCAGGGAGGTGACACCATATATTTT.

This chain joins TRBV5-6 and TRBJ2-3; a possible D gene is TRBD2 (6 bases). Germline CDR1 reads SGHDT; CDR2 reads YYEEEE. Trimming cost V 1 base and J 0 bases, with 9 bases left between them. This CDR3 is built from 15 residues. CDR3 nucleotide sequence: TGTGCCAGCAGCTTGAGCGGGTTAAGCACAGATACGCAGTATTTT. It translates to CASSLSGLSTDTQYF.

The chain is built from TRBV7-9 and TRBJ1-5; TRBD1 aligns across 7 bases. J lost 7 bases, V lost 5 bases, and 17 bases had no gene match. Germline CDR1 is SEHNR and CDR2 is FQNEAQ (reference sequence). The CDR3 sequence is 17 residues long. The CDR3 loop reads CASSHKAGTVLYQPQHF. CDR3 nucleotides: TGTGCCAGCAGCCATAAAGCCGGGACAGTACTGTACCAGCCCCAGCATTTT.

The chain uses TRBV5-1 and TRBJ2-1; 9 positions agree with TRBD2. CDR1 and CDR2 (germline): SGHRS, YFSETQ. This CDR3 has 21 amino acids. J was trimmed by 6 bases and V by 4 bases; bases with no gene match: 26. CDR3 sequence (DNA): TGCGCCAGCAGCCCTACACATACAGGGATTACCGGGACTAGCCAGATCAATGAGCAGTTCTTC. Residues: CASSPTHTGITGTSQINEQFF.

The V call is TRBV18, the J call TRBJ2-3; 9 nucleotides align to TRBD2. Trimming took 5 bases from V and 2 from J; bases not matched to a gene: 5. This CDR3 has 15 amino acids. Looked up from germline, CDR1 is KGHSH and CDR2 is LQKENI. The CDR3 spells CASSGLAGITDTQYF. The CDR3 DNA is TGTGCCAGCTCAGGGCTAGCGGGGATCACAGATACGCAGTATTTT.

The chain couples TRBV29-1 to TRBJ2-2, with 10 bases aligning to TRBD1. The CDR3 has 15 amino acids. Per germline, CDR1 SQVTM and CDR2 ANQGSEA. The V gene end was trimmed by 5 bases and the J gene end by 3 bases; junction bases not matched to a gene: 6. For the CDR3, the DNA is TGCAGCGTTTACACCGGGACAGGGGACACCGGGGAGCTGTTTTTT. As protein: CSVYTGTGDTGELFF.

CDR3 nucleotides: TGTGCCAGCAGTGAACCAGGAGGGAACTCACATACGCAGTATTTT. It codes for CASSEPGGNSHTQYF. The chain links TRBV25-1 to TRBJ2-3; the D gene is possibly TRBD2 (6 bases). Germline lookup yields CDR1 MGHDK and CDR2 SYGVNS. The CDR3 has 15 residues. V lost 2 bases to trimming and J lost 7 bases, with 16 bases between them.

This clone was recorded once. This chain uses TRBV7-2 with TRBJ2-5, with 9 nucleotides matching TRBD1. This CDR3 contains 15 residues. V trimming: 1 base; J trimming: 5 bases; junction bases outside the gene matches: 5. Per the germline V gene, CDR1 is SGHTA and CDR2 is FQGNSA. CDR3 in amino acids: CASSLGDREMETQYF. CDR3 in DNA: TGTGCCAGCAGCTTAGGGGACAGGGAAATGGAGACCCAGTACTTC.

The CDR3 bases are TGTGCCTGGAGTCGAGACAGGGAAAATCAGCCCCAGCATTTT. Translated: CAWSRDRENQPQHF. This rearrangement joins TRBV30 to TRBJ1-5; TRBD1 matches 7 bases. CDR1 is GTSNPN and CDR2 is SVGIG in the germline V gene (reference sequence). J lost 4 bases, V lost 2 bases, and 5 bases had no gene match. This CDR3 spans 14 amino acids.

The CDR3 region is CASSPGEKLFF. CDR3 in DNA: TGTGCCAGCTCCCCCGGTGAAAAACTGTTTTTT. The chain joins TRBV18 to TRBJ1-4; D unresolved. The CDR3 loop spans 11 amino acids. V lost 6 bases to trimming and J lost 7 bases, with 6 bases between them. Looked up from germline, CDR1 is KGHSH and CDR2 is LQKENI. The full variable domain, in which reference TRBV18 and TRBJ1-4 provide the parts outside the CDR3, is NAGVMQNPRHLVRRRGQEARLRCSPMKGHSHVYWYRQLPEEGLKFMVYLQKENIIDESGMPKERFSAEFPKEGPSILRIQQVVRGDSAAYFCASSPGEKLFFGSGTQLSVL.

The rearrangement links TRBV14 to TRBJ1-1, with a possible D match to TRBD1 (6 bases). Trimming removed 5 bases from V and 7 bases from J, with 20 bases in between. Germline-derived CDR1 and CDR2 are SGHDN and FVKESK. This CDR3 region has 15 residues. For the CDR3, the DNA is TGTGCCAGCAGCGAGATGTCAGGACAGAGGGATGAAGCTTTCTTT. This sequence encodes CASSEMSGQRDEAFF.

This clone was observed a few times. The V and J genes are TRBV6-6 and TRBJ2-7; 8 positions match TRBD1. CDR3 size: 14 residues. The germline V gene has CDR1 MNHNY and CDR2 SVGAGI (reference sequence). Trimming took 4 bases from V and 3 from J; bases not matched to a gene: 5. The CDR3 bases are TGTGCCAGCAGTTCCCCAGGGGGCGGCTACGAGCAGTACGTC. The encoded protein is CASSSPGGGYEQYV.

The J gene is TRBJ1-2, the V gene TRBV21-1; no DNA check was done on the table's D call, TRBD1. TRBV21-1 is tagged as a pseudogene. The CDR3 sequence is 19 residues long. The CDR3 DNA sequence: TGTGCCAGCAGCCCGCCCGGCCAGATTGCACCTACAGCTAACTATGGCTACACCTTC. As protein: CASSPPGQIAPTANYGYTF.

V and J are TRBV2 and TRBJ2-5; D may be TRBD2 (5 bases). This CDR3 has 15 residues. The ends were cut back, 4 bases at V and 5 bases at J, with 17 bases in the middle. CDR1 and CDR2 from the germline V gene are SNHLY and FYNNEI. CDR3 loop: CASSGGIGREETQYF. The CDR3 DNA is TGTGCCAGCAGTGGAGGGATAGGTCGCGAGGAGACCCAGTACTTC.

The chain combines TRBV5-6 with TRBJ1-6; 10 bases agree with TRBD1. The junction had 2 bases not matched to a gene; V was cut back by 7 bases and J by 7 bases. The CDR3 length is 13 residues. Germline V gene lookup returns CDR1 SGHDT and CDR2 YYEEEE. The CDR3 DNA follows: TGTGCCAGCCAGGGACAGGGGAATTCACCCCTCCACTTT. Protein sequence: CASQGQGNSPLHF.